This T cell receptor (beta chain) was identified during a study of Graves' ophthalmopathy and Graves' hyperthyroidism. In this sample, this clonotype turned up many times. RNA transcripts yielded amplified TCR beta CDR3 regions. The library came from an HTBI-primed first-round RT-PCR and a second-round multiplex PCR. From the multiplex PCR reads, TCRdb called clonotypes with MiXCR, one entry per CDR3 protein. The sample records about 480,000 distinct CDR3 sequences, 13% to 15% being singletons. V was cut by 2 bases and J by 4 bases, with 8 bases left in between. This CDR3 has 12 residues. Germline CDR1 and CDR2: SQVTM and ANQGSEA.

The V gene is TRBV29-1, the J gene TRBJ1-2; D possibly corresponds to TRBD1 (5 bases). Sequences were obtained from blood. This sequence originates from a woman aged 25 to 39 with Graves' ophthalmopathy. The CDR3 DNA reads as TGCAGCGTTGAACGGGGCAGCTATGGCTACACCTTC. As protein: CSVERGSYGYTF.